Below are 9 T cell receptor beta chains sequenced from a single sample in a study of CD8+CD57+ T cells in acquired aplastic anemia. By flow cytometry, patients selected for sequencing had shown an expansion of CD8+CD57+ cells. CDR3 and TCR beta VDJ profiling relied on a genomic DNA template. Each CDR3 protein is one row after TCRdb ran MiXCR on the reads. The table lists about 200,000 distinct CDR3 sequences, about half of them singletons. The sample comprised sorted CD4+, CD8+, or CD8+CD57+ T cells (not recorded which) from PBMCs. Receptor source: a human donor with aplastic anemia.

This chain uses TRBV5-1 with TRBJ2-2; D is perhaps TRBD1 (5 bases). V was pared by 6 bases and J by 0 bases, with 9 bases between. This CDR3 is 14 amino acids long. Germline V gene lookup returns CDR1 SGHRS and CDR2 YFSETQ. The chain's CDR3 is CASNRQTNTGELFF. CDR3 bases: TGCGCCAGCAACAGACAGACGAACACCGGGGAGCTGTTTTTT.

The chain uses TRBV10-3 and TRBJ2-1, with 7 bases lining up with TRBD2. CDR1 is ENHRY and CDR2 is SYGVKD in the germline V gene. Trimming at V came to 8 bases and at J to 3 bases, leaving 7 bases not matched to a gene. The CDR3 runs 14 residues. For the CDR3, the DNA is TGTGCCATCCGAAGAGCGGGGAACTACAATGAGCAGTTCTTC. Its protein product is CAIRRAGNYNEQFF.

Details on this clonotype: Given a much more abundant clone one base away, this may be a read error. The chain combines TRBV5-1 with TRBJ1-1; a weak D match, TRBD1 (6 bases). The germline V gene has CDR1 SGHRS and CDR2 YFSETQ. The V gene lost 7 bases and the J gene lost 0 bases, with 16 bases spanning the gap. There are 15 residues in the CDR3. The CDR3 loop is CASGIQGALNTEAFF. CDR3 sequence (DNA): TGCGCCAGCGGCATACAGGGAGCCCTGAACACTGAAGCTTTCTTT.

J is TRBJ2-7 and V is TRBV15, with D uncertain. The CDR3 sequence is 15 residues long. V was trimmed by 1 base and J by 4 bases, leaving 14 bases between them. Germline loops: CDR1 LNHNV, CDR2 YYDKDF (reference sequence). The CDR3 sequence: CATSRGQKNPYEQYF. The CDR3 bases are TGTGCCACCAGCAGAGGTCAGAAGAATCCTTACGAGCAGTACTTC.

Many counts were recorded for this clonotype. The CDR3 sequence: CASTRGGNTEAFF. CDR3 DNA sequence: TGTGCCAGCACCAGGGGGGGTAACACTGAAGCTTTCTTT. This chain connects TRBV5-6 to TRBJ1-1, with 7 positions matching TRBD1. CDR1 and CDR2 (germline): SGHDT, YYEEEE. V lost 6 bases to trimming and J lost 2 bases; unmatched junction nucleotides: 4. The CDR3 spans 13 residues.

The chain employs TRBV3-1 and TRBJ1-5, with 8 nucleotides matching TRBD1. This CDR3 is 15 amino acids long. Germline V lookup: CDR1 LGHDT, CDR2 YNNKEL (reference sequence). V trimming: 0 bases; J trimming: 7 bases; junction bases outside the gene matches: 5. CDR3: CASSQETGEGQPQHF. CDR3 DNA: TGTGCCAGCAGCCAAGAGACAGGGGAAGGGCAGCCCCAGCATTTT.

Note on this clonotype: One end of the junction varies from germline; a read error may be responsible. The CDR3 reads CASSLLAGGEEAQYF. The CDR3 DNA is TGTGCCAGCAGTTTACTAGCGGGGGGGGAAGAGGCCCAGTACTTC. The chain recombines TRBV12-3 or TRBV12-4 with TRBJ2-5; 12 bases align to TRBD2. The length of the CDR3 is 15 residues.

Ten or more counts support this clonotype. The CDR3: CASSLARGYDEQFF. The CDR3 DNA sequence: TGCGCCAGCAGCTTGGCGAGGGGTTACGATGAGCAGTTCTTC. This chain links TRBV5-1 with TRBJ2-1; D could derive from TRBD1 or TRBD2 (5 bases each). The V end lost 0 bases, the J end lost 8 bases, and 12 bases lay between the germline ends. CDR3 length: 14 amino acids. The germline gives CDR1 SGHRS, CDR2 YFSETQ. The full variable domain, its missing parts supplied by reference TRBV5-1 and TRBJ2-1, is KAGVTQTPRYLIKTRGQQVTLSCSPISGHRSVSWYQQTPGQGLQFLFEYFSETQRNKGNFPGRFSGRQFSNSRSEMNVSTLELGDSALYLCASSLARGYDEQFFGPGTRLTVL.

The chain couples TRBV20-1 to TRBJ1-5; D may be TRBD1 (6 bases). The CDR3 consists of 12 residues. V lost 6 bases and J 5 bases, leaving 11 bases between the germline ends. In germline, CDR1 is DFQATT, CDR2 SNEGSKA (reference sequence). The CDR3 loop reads CSATGPDQPQHF. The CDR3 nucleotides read TGCAGTGCCACAGGGCCGGATCAGCCCCAGCATTTT.